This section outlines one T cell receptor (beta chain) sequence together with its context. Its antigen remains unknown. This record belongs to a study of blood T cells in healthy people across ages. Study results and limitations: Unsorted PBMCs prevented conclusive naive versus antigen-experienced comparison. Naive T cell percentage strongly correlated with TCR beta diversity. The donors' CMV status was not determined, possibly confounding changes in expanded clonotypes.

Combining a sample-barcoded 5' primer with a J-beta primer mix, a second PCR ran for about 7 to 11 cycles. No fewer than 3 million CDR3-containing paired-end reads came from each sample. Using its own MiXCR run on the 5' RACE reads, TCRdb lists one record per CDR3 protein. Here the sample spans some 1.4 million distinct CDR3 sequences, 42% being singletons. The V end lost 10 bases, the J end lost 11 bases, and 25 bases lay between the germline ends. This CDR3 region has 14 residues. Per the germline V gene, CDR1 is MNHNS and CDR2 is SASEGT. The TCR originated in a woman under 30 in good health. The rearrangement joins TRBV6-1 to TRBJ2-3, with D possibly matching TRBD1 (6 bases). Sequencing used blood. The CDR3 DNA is TGTGCCACCGTGTTCGGCAGGACAGACAAGGGGCAGTATTTT. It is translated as CATVFGRTDKGQYF.